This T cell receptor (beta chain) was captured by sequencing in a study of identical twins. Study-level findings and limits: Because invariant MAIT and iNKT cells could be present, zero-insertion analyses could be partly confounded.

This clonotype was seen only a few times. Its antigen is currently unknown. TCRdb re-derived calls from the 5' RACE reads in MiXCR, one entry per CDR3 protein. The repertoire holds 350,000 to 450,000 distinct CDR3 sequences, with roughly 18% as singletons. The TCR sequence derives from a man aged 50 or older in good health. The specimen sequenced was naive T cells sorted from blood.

DNA of the CDR3: TGTGCCAGCAGTGTACTAGCGGGAGGCCACAATGAGCAGTTCTTC. Translating gives CASSVLAGGHNEQFF. This chain connects TRBV6-4 to TRBJ2-1, with 12 bases fitting TRBD2. Germline assignment: CDR1 MRHNA and CDR2 SNTAGT. This CDR3 comprises 15 residues. Trimming at V came to 4 bases and at J to 5 bases, leaving 3 bases not matched to a gene.